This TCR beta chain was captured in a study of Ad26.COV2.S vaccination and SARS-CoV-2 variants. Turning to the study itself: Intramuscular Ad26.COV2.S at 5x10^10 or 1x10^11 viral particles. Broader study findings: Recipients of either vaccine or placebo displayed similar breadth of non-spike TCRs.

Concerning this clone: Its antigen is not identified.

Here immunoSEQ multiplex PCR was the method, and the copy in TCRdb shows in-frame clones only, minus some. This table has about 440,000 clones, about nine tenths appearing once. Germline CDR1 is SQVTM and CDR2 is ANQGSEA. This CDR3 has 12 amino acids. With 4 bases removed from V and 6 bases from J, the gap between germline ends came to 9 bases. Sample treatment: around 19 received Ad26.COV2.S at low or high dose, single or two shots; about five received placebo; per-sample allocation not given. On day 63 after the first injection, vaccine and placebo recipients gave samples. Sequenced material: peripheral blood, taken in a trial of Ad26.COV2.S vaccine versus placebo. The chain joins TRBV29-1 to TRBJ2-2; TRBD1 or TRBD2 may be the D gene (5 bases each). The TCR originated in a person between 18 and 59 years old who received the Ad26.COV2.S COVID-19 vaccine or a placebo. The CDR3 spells CSVAGPPGELFF. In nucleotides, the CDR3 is TGCAGCGTTGCGGGGCCCCCCGGGGAGCTGTTTTTT.